This passage covers 6 T cell receptor beta chains from one sample sequenced in a study of blood T cells in healthy people across ages (dated by TCRdb to 2014 to 2015). Library construction relied on 5' RACE. Sequencing instrument: Illumina HiSeq 2500. The second PCR ran for roughly 7 to 12 cycles and used a J-beta primer mix along with a sample-barcoded 5' primer. In-frame beta chains were kept once TCRdb had trimmed the public reads at Q25 with fastp and called clones with MiXCR. CDR3 protein sequences are deduplicated, and each keeps its most common genes and DNA. The sample profile shows 600,000 to 850,000 distinct CDR3 sequences; just under 25% of them were found once. Just under 9.5% of the sample comes from the top ten. The same data also contributed to another study, on T cells of mothers and their children.

Source material: blood. The receptors here all came from a boy aged 10-17 years in good health.

CDR3 loop: CSARARDRRNTGELFF. CDR3 nucleotide sequence: TGCAGTGCTAGAGCTCGGGACAGGCGAAACACCGGGGAGCTGTTTTTT. V usage is TRBV20-1 and J usage is TRBJ2-2; 8 bases agree with TRBD1. Germline trimming cut 1 base from V and 2 bases from J; bases unmatched to any gene: 6. The CDR3 sequence is 16 residues long. The germline gives CDR1 DFQATT, CDR2 SNEGSKA (reference sequence).

The V call is TRBV3-1, the J call TRBJ2-5, with unresolved D. Germline CDR1 reads LGHDT; CDR2 reads YNNKEL (reference sequence). V was trimmed by 0 bases and J by 3 bases, leaving 8 bases between them. The CDR3 is 14 amino acids. CDR3 nucleotide sequence: TGTGCCAGCAGCCAAGATCCTGAAGAAGAGACCCAGTACTTC. Its protein is CASSQDPEEETQYF.

This clonotype has just one count. J is TRBJ2-5 and V is TRBV29-1; 10 bases map to TRBD1. TRBJ2-7 explains the end of the DNA better; the J call may be wrong. Germline loops: CDR1 SQVTM, CDR2 ANQGSEA. The CDR3 loop spans 12 amino acids. DNA of the CDR3: TGCAGCGGGGGACAGGGGAGGTACGAGCAGTACTTC. Amino acid sequence: CSGGQGRYEQYF.

The chain employs TRBV7-2 and TRBJ2-3; the match to TRBD2 covers 8 bases. CDR1 and CDR2 from the germline V gene are SGHTA and FQGNSA. J lost 2 bases, V lost 1 base, and 8 bases had no gene match. CDR3 length equals 17 residues. The CDR3 protein is CASSLDRLAGITDTQYF. CDR3 coding DNA: TGTGCCAGCAGCTTAGACCGGCTAGCGGGTATCACAGATACGCAGTATTTT.

This clonotype has a handful of counts. The rearrangement uses TRBV6-2 or TRBV6-3 and TRBJ2-5; 9 bases line up with TRBD2. The J call may be faulty, since TRBJ2-1 better matches the DNA end. CDR1 MNHEY and CDR2 SVGEGT come from the germline V gene. This CDR3 spans 15 amino acids. CDR3 protein: CASSYFVSGGREQFF. DNA for the CDR3: TGTGCCAGCAGTTACTTTGTTAGCGGGGGACGGGAGCAGTTCTTC.

The chain is built from TRBV7-6 and TRBJ2-7; D unresolved. With the DNA end fitting TRBJ2-1 better, the J assignment may be wrong. Germline assignment: CDR1 SGHVS and CDR2 FNYEAQ. The CDR3 is 14 amino acids. The CDR3 DNA follows: TGTGCCAGCAGCCCTCTTCTCGGTTACAATGAGCAGTTCTTC. As protein: CASSPLLGYNEQFF.